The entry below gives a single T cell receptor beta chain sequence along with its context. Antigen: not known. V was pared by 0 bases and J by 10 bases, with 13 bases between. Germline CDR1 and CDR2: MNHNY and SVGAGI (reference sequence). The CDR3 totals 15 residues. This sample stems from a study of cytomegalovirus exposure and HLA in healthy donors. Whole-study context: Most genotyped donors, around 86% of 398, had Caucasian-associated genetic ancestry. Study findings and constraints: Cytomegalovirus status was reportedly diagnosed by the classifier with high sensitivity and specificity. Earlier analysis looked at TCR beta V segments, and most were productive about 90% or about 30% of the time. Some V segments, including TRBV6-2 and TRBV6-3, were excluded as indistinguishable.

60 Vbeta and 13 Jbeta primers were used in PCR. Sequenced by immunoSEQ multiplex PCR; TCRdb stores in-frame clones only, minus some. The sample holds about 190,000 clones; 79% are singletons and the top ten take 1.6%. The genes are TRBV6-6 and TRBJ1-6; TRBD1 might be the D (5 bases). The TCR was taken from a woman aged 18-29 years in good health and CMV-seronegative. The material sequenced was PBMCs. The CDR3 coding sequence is TGTGCCAGCAGTTACTCGCAGGGCTATCACTCACCCCTCCACTTT. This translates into CASSYSQGYHSPLHF.